The 20 T cell receptor beta chains listed next were all sequenced from one sample in a study of blood T cells in healthy people across ages. Primed by a sample-barcoded 5' primer and a J-beta primer mix, a second PCR proceeded for about 6 to 12 cycles. TCRdb re-derived calls from the 5' RACE reads in MiXCR, one entry per CDR3 protein. The sample has over 500,000 distinct CDR3 sequences; about 27% are singletons. These records were also assigned to another study, of T cells of mothers and their children.

The sample taken for sequencing was blood. These receptor sequences come from a boy aged 2 to 10 in good health.

This clonotype was counted only a few times. The chain combines TRBV19 with TRBJ2-2; 10 bases map to TRBD1. After removal of 4 bases from V and 5 bases from J, the junction contained 4 bases not matched to a gene. This CDR3 is built from 15 residues. The germline gives CDR1 LNHDA, CDR2 SQIVND (reference sequence). In nucleotides, the CDR3 is TGTGCCAGTAGTAGGGACAGGGGTCGGACCGGGGAGCTGTTTTTT. Translating it yields CASSRDRGRTGELFF.

The rearrangement links TRBV5-6 to TRBJ2-7, with D uncertain. CDR3 size: 13 residues. V was shortened by 2 bases and J by 3 bases, with 9 bases between the two germline ends. Germline V gene data show CDR1 as SGHDT and CDR2 as YYEEEE. The CDR3 sequence: CASSFRHLYEQYF. The CDR3 DNA sequence: TGTGCCAGCAGCTTTAGACACCTCTACGAGCAGTACTTC.

A few counts support this clonotype. The CDR3 loop is CSVEFRDRQETQYF. The CDR3 bases are TGCAGCGTTGAATTCCGGGACCGCCAAGAGACCCAGTACTTC. The chain employs TRBV29-1 and TRBJ2-5, with D tentatively TRBD1 or TRBD2 (5 bases each). Deletions cut 2 bases from V and 1 base from J, with 11 bases between. CDR3 length: 14 amino acids. Looked up from germline, CDR1 is SQVTM and CDR2 is ANQGSEA.

This clonotype was recorded once. The J gene is TRBJ1-2, the V gene TRBV20-1; D is uncertain. The V gene's germline CDR1 is DFQATT and CDR2 SNEGSKA (reference sequence). V lost 1 base and J lost 2, with 8 bases in between. This CDR3 comprises 13 residues. CDR3 sequence (DNA): TGCAGTGCTAGAGTGCGGGAGAACTATGGCTACACCTTC. Translation gives CSARVRENYGYTF.

This rearrangement joins TRBV29-1 to TRBJ2-4, with 8 bases matching TRBD1. This CDR3 contains 13 residues. Germline V gene sequence: CDR1 SQVTM, CDR2 ANQGSEA. The V gene end was trimmed by 4 bases and the J gene end by 7 bases; junction bases not matched to a gene: 6. The CDR3 loop is CSVVPGGNNIQYF. The CDR3 DNA reads as TGCAGCGTTGTCCCAGGGGGCAACAACATTCAGTACTTC.

This clonotype has just a few counts. The V gene is TRBV20-1, the J gene TRBJ2-5, with 9 bases identical to TRBD1. Germline trimming cut 0 bases from V and 6 bases from J; bases unmatched to any gene: 11. From germline, CDR1 is DFQATT and CDR2 SNEGSKA (reference sequence). This CDR3 has 16 residues. CDR3 sequence reads: CSARDPNRGRGKTQYF. The CDR3 DNA is TGCAGTGCTAGAGACCCTAACAGGGGGCGCGGGAAGACCCAGTACTTC.

The rearrangement joins TRBV7-2 to TRBJ2-5, with D possibly matching TRBD1 (5 bases). The J call may be in error: the DNA end matches TRBJ2-1 better. CDR1 is SGHTA and CDR2 is FQGNSA in the germline V gene. The CDR3 loop spans 13 amino acids. The CDR3 loop is CASSQGTVELQFF. CDR3 coding DNA: TGTGCCAGCAGCCAGGGTACGGTAGAGTTGCAGTTCTTC.

The gene calls are TRBV6-5 and TRBJ2-7, with 8 bases lining up with TRBD1. J gave up 0 bases and V 2 bases, and 3 bases lay outside the gene matches. The length of the CDR3 is 15 residues. CDR1 and CDR2 from the germline V gene are MNHEY and SVGAGI. The CDR3 here is CASSYRQGISYEQYF. Here the CDR3 DNA reads TGTGCCAGCAGTTACCGACAGGGGATCTCCTACGAGCAGTACTTC.

This chain connects TRBV10-3 to TRBJ2-1; D unclear. The CDR3 is made up of 11 amino acids. Germline V CDR1 and CDR2: ENHRY, SYGVKD. Trimming shortened V by 5 bases and J by 8 bases, and 7 bases separated the two germline ends. The CDR3 protein is CAISSLDEQFF. CDR3 DNA sequence: TGTGCCATCAGTTCCTTGGATGAGCAGTTCTTC.

The chain combines TRBV7-9 with TRBJ2-3, with D possibly TRBD1 on 5 matching bases. Trimming removed 5 bases from V and 4 bases from J, with 13 bases in between. CDR1 is SEHNR, CDR2 FQNEAQ, per germline (reference sequence). The CDR3 runs to 14 residues. Here the CDR3 reads CASSPSLQADTQYF. The CDR3, as DNA: TGTGCCAGCAGCCCGAGCCTACAGGCAGATACGCAGTATTTT.

The genes are TRBV5-5 and TRBJ2-4, with D possibly matching TRBD1 (5 bases). This CDR3 is built from 14 residues. Germline CDR1 reads SGHKS; CDR2 reads YYEKEE (reference sequence). The ends were cut back, 4 bases at V and 1 base at J, with 9 bases in the middle. CDR3 sequence reads: CASSLGAAKNIQYF. CDR3 in DNA: TGTGCCAGCAGCCTTGGGGCGGCCAAAAACATTCAGTACTTC.

This clonotype was found a few times. The rearrangement joins TRBV5-1 to TRBJ1-1, with a possible D match to TRBD1 (6 bases). Per the germline V gene, CDR1 is SGHRS and CDR2 is YFSETQ. CDR3 length: 12 amino acids. Trimming shortened V by 2 bases and J by 11 bases, and 13 bases separated the two germline ends. In nucleotides, the CDR3 is TGCGCCAGCAGCTTTCAGGGGAAGGGGGCTTTCTTT. It is translated as CASSFQGKGAFF.

V usage is TRBV10-2 and J usage is TRBJ2-7; no clear D. CDR3 length: 11 amino acids. The V end was cut by 2 bases, the J end by 6 bases, with 5 bases between. Germline V gene lookup returns CDR1 WSHSY and CDR2 SAAADI. CDR3 DNA: TGCGCCAGCAGTGAGGACGCCGAGCAGTACTTC. Its translation is CASSEDAEQYF.

This chain joins TRBV9 and TRBJ2-6; unclear D gene. This CDR3 is 15 amino acids long. The germline gives CDR1 SGDLS, CDR2 YYNGEE. V lost 4 bases and J lost 2, with 10 bases in between. The CDR3 protein is CASSYDGTGANVLTF. The DNA for the CDR3 is TGTGCCAGCAGCTACGATGGGACTGGGGCCAACGTCCTGACTTTC. The variable domain in full, completed from reference TRBV9 and TRBJ2-6, reads DSGVTQTPKHLITATGQRVTLRCSPRSGDLSVYWYQQSLDQGLQFLIQYYNGEERAKGNILERFSAQQFPDLHSELNLSSLELGDSALYFCASSYDGTGANVLTFGAGSRLTVL.

The sample holds a few counts of this clonotype. The genes are TRBV5-6 and TRBJ2-1, with TRBD1 matching 9 bases. Losses at the gene ends were 3 bases for V and 3 bases for J; bases not matched to a gene: 4. The CDR3 sequence is 15 residues long. Germline CDR1 is SGHDT and CDR2 is YYEEEE. Written as DNA, the CDR3 is TGTGCCAGCAGCTGGGACAGGGAAATCTACAATGAGCAGTTCTTC. Translated, it gives CASSWDREIYNEQFF.

For the CDR3, the DNA is TGTGCCACCAGAGGACAGGGGTCTCAGCCCCAGCATTTT. This translates into CATRGQGSQPQHF. V gene TRBV24-1 combines with J gene TRBJ1-5, with 9 nucleotides matching TRBD1. V trimming: 7 bases; J trimming: 6 bases; junction bases outside the gene matches: 3. The germline gives CDR1 KGHDR, CDR2 SFDVKD. CDR3 length: 13 residues.

This clonotype was counted a few times. The rearrangement uses TRBV29-1 and TRBJ2-5, with D possibly TRBD2 on 6 matching bases. Trimming took 7 bases from V and 3 from J, leaving 18 bases between them. Per germline, CDR1 SQVTM and CDR2 ANQGSEA. There are 14 residues in the CDR3. The CDR3 nucleotides are TGCAGCGGTGGGTCGGGGGACGGAAAAGAGACCCAGTACTTC. This sequence encodes CSGGSGDGKETQYF.

The gene calls are TRBV27 and TRBJ2-6, with TRBD1 matching 7 bases. The CDR3 covers 24 residues. Germline lookup yields CDR1 MNHEY and CDR2 SMNVEV (reference sequence). The junction had 28 bases not matched to a gene; V was cut back by 4 bases and J by 1 base. The CDR3 nucleotides are TGTGCCAGCAGTTCATACAGGGACGGGCAGACAGGGACCGTACTTCAATCTGGGGCCAACGTCCTGACTTTC. It yields the protein CASSSYRDGQTGTVLQSGANVLTF.

V gene TRBV20-1 combines with J gene TRBJ1-1; 9 bases are a match to TRBD1. The CDR3 sequence is 13 residues long. The germline V gene encodes CDR1 DFQATT and CDR2 SNEGSKA (reference sequence). With 6 bases clipped from V and 1 base from J, the junction kept 3 bases outside the gene matches. The CDR3 region has the DNA TGCAGTGCCACGGGACAGGGGAACACTGAAGCTTTCTTT. Amino acids: CSATGQGNTEAFF.

This clonotype occurred a few times. The gene calls are TRBV18 and TRBJ2-7; 7 bases fit TRBD2. After removal of 3 bases from V and 0 bases from J, the junction contained 8 bases not matched to a gene. The CDR3 sequence is 16 residues long. Germline CDR1 is KGHSH and CDR2 is LQKENI. The CDR3 sequence is CASSPPGLRSSYEQYF. In DNA, the CDR3 is TGTGCCAGCTCACCCCCGGGACTAAGGAGCTCCTACGAGCAGTACTTC.